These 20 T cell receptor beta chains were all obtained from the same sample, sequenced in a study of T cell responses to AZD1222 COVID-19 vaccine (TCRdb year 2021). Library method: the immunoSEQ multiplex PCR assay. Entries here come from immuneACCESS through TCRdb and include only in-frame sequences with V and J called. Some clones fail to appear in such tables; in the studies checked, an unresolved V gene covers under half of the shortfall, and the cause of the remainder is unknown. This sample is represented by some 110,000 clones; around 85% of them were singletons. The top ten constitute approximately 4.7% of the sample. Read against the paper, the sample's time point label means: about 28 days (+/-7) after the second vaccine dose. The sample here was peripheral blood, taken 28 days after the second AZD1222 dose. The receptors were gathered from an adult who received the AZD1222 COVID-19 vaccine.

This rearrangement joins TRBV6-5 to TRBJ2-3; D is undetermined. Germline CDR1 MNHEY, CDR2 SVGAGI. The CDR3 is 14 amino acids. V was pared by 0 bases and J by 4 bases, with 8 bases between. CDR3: CASSYSQAADTQYF. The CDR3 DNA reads TGTGCCAGCAGTTACTCCCAGGCTGCAGATACGCAGTATTTT.

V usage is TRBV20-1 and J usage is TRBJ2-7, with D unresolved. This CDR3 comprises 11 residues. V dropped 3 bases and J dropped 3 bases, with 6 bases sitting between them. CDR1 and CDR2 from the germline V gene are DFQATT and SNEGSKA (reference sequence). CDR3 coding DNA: TGCAGTGCTAGTCCGAACTACGAGCAGTACTTC. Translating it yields CSASPNYEQYF.

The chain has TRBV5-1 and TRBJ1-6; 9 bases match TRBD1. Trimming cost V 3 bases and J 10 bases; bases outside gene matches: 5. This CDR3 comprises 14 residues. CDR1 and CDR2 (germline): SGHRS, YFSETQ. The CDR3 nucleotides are TGCGCCAGCAGCTCCCGGACAGGGGACTCACCCCTCCACTTT. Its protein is CASSSRTGDSPLHF.

CDR3: CASTGGGTYGYTF. DNA for the CDR3: TGTGCCAGCACAGGAGGTGGGACCTATGGCTACACCTTC. V is TRBV28 and J is TRBJ1-2; TRBD1 is a possible D gene (5 bases). V shed 7 bases and J shed 4 bases, with 13 bases lying between them. This CDR3 is 13 amino acids long. Per germline, CDR1 MDHEN and CDR2 SYDVKM.

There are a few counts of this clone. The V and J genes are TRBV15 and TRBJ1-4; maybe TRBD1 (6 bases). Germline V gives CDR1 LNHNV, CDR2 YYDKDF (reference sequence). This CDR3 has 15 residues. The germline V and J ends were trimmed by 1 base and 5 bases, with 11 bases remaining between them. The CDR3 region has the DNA TGTGCCACCAGCAGAGGGACAGCTGGGAATGAAAAACTGTTTTTT. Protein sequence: CATSRGTAGNEKLFF.

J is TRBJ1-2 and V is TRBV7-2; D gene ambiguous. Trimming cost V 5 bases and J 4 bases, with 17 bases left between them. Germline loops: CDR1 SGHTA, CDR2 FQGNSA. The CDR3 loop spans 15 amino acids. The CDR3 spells CASSGSGVPFYGYTF. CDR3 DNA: TGTGCCAGCAGCGGAAGTGGGGTCCCCTTCTATGGCTACACCTTC. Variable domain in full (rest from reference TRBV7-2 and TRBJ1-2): GAGVSQSPSNKVTEKGKDVELRCDPISGHTALYWYRQSLGQGLEFLIYFQGNSAPDKSGLPSDRFSAERTGGSVSTLTIQRTQQEDSAVYLCASSGSGVPFYGYTFGSGTRLTVV.

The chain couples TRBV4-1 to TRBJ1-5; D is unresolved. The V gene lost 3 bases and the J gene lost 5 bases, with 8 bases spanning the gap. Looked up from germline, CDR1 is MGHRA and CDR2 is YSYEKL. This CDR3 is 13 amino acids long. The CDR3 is CASSHSGDQPQHF. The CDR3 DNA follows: TGCGCCAGCAGCCATTCGGGAGATCAGCCCCAGCATTTT.

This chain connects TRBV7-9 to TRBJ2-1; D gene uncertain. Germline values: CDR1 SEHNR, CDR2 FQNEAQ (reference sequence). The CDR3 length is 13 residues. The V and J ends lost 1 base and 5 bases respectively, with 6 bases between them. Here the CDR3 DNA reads TGTGCCAGCAGCTTAGGCAGTCACAATGAGCAGTTCTTC. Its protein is CASSLGSHNEQFF.

The CDR3 DNA sequence: TGCGCCAGCAGCTTGGAAGCAGTTGGTGAGGTGGATACGCAGTATTTT. It encodes CASSLEAVGEVDTQYF. The rearrangement joins TRBV5-1 to TRBJ2-3, with no clear D. The CDR3 is made up of 16 amino acids. Germline-derived CDR1 and CDR2 are SGHRS and YFSETQ. V gave up 0 bases and J gave up 6 bases, with 17 bases separating them. Combining the CDR3 with reference TRBV5-1 and TRBJ2-3 gives the whole variable domain KAGVTQTPRYLIKTRGQQVTLSCSPISGHRSVSWYQQTPGQGLQFLFEYFSETQRNKGNFPGRFSGRQFSNSRSEMNVSTLELGDSALYLCASSLEAVGEVDTQYFGPGTRLTVL.

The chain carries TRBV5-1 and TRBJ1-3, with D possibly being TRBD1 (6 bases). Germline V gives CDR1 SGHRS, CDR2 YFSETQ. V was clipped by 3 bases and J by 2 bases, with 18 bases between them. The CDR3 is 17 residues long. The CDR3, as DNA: TGCGCCAGCAGCTGGGGTTACAGGGAAGAAACTGGAAACACCATATATTTT. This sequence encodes CASSWGYREETGNTIYF.

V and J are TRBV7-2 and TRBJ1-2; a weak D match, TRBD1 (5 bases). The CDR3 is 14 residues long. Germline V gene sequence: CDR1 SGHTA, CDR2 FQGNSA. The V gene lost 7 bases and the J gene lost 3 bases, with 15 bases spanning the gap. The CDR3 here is CASNPGRRDYGYTF. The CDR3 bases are TGTGCCAGCAATCCAGGGAGGCGGGACTATGGCTACACCTTC.

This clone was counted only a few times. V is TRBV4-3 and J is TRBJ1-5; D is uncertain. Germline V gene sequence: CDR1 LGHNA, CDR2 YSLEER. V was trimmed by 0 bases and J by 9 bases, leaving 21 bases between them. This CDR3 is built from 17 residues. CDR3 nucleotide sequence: TGCGCCAGCAGCCAAGATTTCCAGAGAGATCCGCATCGGCCCCAGCATTTT. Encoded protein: CASSQDFQRDPHRPQHF.

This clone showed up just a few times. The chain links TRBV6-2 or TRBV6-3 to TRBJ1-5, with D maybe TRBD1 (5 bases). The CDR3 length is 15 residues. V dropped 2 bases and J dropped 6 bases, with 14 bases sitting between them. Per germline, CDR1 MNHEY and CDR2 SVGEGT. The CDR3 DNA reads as TGTGCCAGCAGTTACCCCCGGGGTGGGGGTCAGCCCCAGCATTTT. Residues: CASSYPRGGGQPQHF.

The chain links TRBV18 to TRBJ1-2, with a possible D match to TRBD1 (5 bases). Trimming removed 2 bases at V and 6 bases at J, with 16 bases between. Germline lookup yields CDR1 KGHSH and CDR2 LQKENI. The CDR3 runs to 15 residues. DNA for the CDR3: TGTGCCAGCTCACCATGGGACTCAGACAGAGATGGCTACACCTTC. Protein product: CASSPWDSDRDGYTF.

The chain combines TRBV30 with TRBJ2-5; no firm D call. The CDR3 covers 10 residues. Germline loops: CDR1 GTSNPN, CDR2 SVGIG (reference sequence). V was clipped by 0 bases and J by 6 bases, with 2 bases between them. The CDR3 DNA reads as TGTGCCTGGAGTGTAAAGACCCAGTACTTC. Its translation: CAWSVKTQYF. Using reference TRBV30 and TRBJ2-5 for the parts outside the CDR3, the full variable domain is SQTIHQWPATLVQPVGSPLSLECTVEGTSNPNLYWYRQAAGRGLQLLFYSVGIGQISSEVPQNLSASRPQDRQFILSSKKLLLSDSGFYLCAWSVKTQYFGPGTRLLVL.

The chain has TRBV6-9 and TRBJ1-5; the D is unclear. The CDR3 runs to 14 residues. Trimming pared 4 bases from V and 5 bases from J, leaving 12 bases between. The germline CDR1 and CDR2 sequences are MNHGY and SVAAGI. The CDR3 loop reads CASSSQSGYQPQHF. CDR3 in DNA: TGTGCCAGCAGTTCTCAGTCCGGATATCAGCCCCAGCATTTT.

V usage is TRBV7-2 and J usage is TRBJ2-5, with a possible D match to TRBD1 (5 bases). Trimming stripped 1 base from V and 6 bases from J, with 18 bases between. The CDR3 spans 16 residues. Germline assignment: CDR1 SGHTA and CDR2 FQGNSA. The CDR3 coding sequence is TGTGCCAGCAGCTTAGTCACAGGCTCGAGTGCAAAGACCCAGTACTTC. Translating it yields CASSLVTGSSAKTQYF.

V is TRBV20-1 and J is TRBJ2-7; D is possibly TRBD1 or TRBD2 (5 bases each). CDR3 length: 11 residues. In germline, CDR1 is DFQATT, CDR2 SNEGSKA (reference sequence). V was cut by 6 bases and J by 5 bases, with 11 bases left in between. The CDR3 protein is CSATWGNEQYF. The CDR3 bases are TGCAGTGCCACATGGGGGAACGAGCAGTACTTC.

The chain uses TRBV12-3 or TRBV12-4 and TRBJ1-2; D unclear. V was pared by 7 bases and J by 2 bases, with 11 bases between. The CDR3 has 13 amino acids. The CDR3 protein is CASTRDTNYGYTF. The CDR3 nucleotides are TGTGCCAGCACCCGCGACACGAACTATGGCTACACCTTC.

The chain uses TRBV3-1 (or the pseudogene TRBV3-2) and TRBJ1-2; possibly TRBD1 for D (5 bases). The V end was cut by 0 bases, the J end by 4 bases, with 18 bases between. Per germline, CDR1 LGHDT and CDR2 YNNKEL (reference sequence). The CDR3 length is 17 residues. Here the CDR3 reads CASSQDGGWGKTYGYTF. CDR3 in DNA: TGTGCCAGCAGCCAAGATGGAGGGTGGGGCAAAACCTATGGCTACACCTTC.